This T cell receptor beta chain was identified during a study of T cell responses to AZD1222 COVID-19 vaccine. The repertoire was sequenced with immunoSEQ multiplex PCR; TCRdb's copy has only in-frame clones and lacks some. The sample has 95,000 to 150,000 clones; roughly 87% are singletons. In its sample, this clone was seen once. CDR1 and CDR2 (germline): MDHEN, SYDVKM. V was trimmed by 4 bases and J by 0 bases, leaving 10 bases between them. The CDR3 consists of 15 residues. The sample consisted of peripheral blood, taken on day 0 of MenACWY control vaccination. The chain links TRBV28 to TRBJ1-3; D gene uncertain. This receptor was taken from an adult in good health. The CDR3 sequence: CASSSRRDSGNTIYF. CDR3 DNA: TGTGCCAGCAGTTCTAGAAGGGACTCTGGAAACACCATATATTTT. Full variable domain (rest looked up from reference TRBV28 and TRBJ1-3): DVKVTQSSRYLVKRTGEKVFLECVQDMDHENMFWYRQDPGLGLRLIYFSYDVKMKEKGDIPEGYSVSREKKERFSLILESASTNQTSMYLCASSSRRDSGNTIYFGEGSWLTVV.